The clone carrying this T cell receptor (beta chain) appeared many times. Its antigen remains unidentified. These data are taken from a study of Graves' ophthalmopathy and Graves' hyperthyroidism. General study findings and limits: Blood contained most expanded thyroid clonotypes exceeding 0.001 frequency. The 13-signature model separated ophthalmopathy from stable hyperthyroidism at 85% to 90% sensitivity and roughly 81% specificity.

Amplification from RNA transcripts yielded the TCR beta CDR3 regions. Investigators did first-round RT-PCR with HTBI primers, then second-round multiplex PCR. MiXCR, applied by TCRdb to the multiplex PCR reads, yields one record per CDR3 protein. The sample includes fewer than 400,000 distinct CDR3 sequences, roughly 18% of them seen just once. The TCR was taken from a woman aged 18-29 years with Graves' ophthalmopathy. The specimen was peripheral blood.

CDR3 bases: TGTGCCAGTAGTATGAGTTACAATGAGCAGTTCTTC. This codes for CASSMSYNEQFF. The V gene is TRBV19, the J gene TRBJ2-1; no clear D gene. V lost 3 bases and J lost 4, with 4 bases in between. The CDR3 is 12 amino acids. The germline CDR1 and CDR2 sequences are LNHDA and SQIVND (reference sequence).